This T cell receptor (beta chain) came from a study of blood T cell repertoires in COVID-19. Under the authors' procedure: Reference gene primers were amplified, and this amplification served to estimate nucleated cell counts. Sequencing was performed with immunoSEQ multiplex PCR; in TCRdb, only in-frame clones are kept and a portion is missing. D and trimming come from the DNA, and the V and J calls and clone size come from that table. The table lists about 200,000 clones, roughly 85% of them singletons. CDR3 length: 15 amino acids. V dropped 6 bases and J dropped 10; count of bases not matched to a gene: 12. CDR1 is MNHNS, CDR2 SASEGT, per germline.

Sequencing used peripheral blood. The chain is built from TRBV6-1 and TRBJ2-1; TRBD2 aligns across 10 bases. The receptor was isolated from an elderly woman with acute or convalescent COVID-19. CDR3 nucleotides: TGTGCCAGCAGCGACCGGCTAGCGGGAGTGGGAGAGCAGTTCTTC. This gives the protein CASSDRLAGVGEQFF.